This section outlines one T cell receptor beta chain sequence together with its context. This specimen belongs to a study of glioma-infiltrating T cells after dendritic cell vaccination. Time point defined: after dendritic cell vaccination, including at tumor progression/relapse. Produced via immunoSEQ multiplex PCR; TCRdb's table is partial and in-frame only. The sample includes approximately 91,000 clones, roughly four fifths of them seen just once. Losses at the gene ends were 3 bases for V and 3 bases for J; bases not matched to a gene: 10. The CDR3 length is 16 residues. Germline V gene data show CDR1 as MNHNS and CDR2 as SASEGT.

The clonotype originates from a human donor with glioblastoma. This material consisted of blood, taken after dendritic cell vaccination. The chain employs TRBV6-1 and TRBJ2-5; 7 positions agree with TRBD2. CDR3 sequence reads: CASSDLGGGVKETQYF. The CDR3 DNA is TGTGCCAGCAGTGACCTGGGTGGGGGGGTGAAAGAGACCCAGTACTTC.